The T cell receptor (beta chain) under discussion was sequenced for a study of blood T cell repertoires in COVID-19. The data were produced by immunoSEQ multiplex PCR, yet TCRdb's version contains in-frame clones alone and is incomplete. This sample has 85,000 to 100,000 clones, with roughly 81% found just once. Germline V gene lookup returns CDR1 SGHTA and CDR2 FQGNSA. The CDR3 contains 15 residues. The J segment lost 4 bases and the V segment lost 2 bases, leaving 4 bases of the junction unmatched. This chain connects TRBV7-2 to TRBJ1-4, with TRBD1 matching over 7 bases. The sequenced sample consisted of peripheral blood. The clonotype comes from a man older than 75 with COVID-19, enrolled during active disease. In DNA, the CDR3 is TGTGCCAGCAGCTTACGACAGGGTTTTAATGAAAAACTGTTTTTT. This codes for CASSLRQGFNEKLFF. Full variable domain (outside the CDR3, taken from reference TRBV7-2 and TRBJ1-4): GAGVSQSPSNKVTEKGKDVELRCDPISGHTALYWYRQSLGQGLEFLIYFQGNSAPDKSGLPSDRFSAERTGGSVSTLTIQRTQQEDSAVYLCASSLRQGFNEKLFFGSGTQLSVL.